A selection of T cell receptor beta chains follows, all from one sample in a study of T cell therapy after organ transplantation. Libraries were prepared by immunoSEQ multiplex PCR; TCRdb keeps only in-frame clonotypes and omits some of them. The sample has thousands of clones, roughly 74% seen once. Their antigens remain unidentified. Sequencing was performed on CD8+ T cells from blood, taken after autologous CMV-specific T cell therapy. The receptors originated from a human patient who had received a solid organ transplant and had CMV disease. Some T cells may arise from the graft donor. CDR3s include the opening cysteine and the closing phenylalanine or tryptophan. The D gene is left open where the match is weak. Rows give clone size only sometimes, using once, few, many, or a class for an expanded clone.

J | size | V | D | CDR3 | DNA
TRBJ2-7 | NA | TRBV7-9 | NA | CASSLFGRSYEQYF | TGTGCCAGCAGCTTATTCGGACGGTCCTACGAGCAGTACTTC
TRBJ1-1 | few | TRBV25-1 | NA | CASSLHGRRTEAFF | TGTGCCAGCAGTCTCCATGGGAGGAGGACTGAAGCTTTCTTT
TRBJ1-2 | NA | TRBV4-3 | NA | CASSQGGGIGYGYTF | TGCGCCAGCAGCCAAGGGGGGGGTATTGGCTATGGCTACACCTTC
TRBJ2-2 | NA | TRBV2 | TRBD2 | CASSGKLAGENTGELFF | TGTGCCAGCAGTGGGAAACTAGCGGGAGAAAACACCGGGGAGCTGTTTTTT
TRBJ2-1 | NA | TRBV28 | NA | CASAFRDTAYNEQFF | TGTGCCAGCGCGTTCCGGGACACTGCCTACAATGAGCAGTTCTTC
TRBJ2-7 | NA | TRBV7-8 | TRBD2 | CASSSEREGYEQYF | TGTGCCAGCAGCTCGGAACGGGAGGGCTACGAGCAGTACTTC
TRBJ2-1 | large | TRBV18 | NA | CASSYSNEQFF | TGTGCCAGCTCCTATTCCAATGAGCAGTTCTTC
TRBJ2-7 | NA | TRBV27 | TRBD1 | CASSPWTGTPYEQYF | TGTGCCAGCAGTCCCTGGACAGGGACCCCCTACGAGCAGTACTTC
TRBJ2-7 | NA | TRBV6-5 | TRBD2 | CASSYSGLLFYEQYF | TGTGCCAGCAGTTACTCGGGACTACTGTTCTACGAGCAGTACTTC
TRBJ2-2 | NA | TRBV21-1 | NA | CANQGFGMGKANTGELFF | TGTGCCAACCAGGGTTTTGGGATGGGAAAGGCGAACACCGGGGAGCTGTTTTTT
TRBJ1-4 | NA | TRBV15 | NA | CATSRDLLRQIATNEKLFF | TGTGCCACCAGCAGAGATCTCTTGAGGCAAATTGCAACTAATGAAAAACTGTTTTTT
TRBJ1-1 | NA | TRBV18 | NA | CASSPPVNTEAFF | TGTGCCAGCTCACCCCCGGTGAACACTGAAGCTTTCTTT
TRBJ2-2 | few | TRBV10-1 | NA | CANTPKEGPRDTGELFF | TGCGCCAACACGCCAAAAGAGGGTCCACGGGACACCGGGGAGCTGTTTTTT
TRBJ2-3 | once | TRBV7-2 | NA | CASSLGLGYLADTQYF | TGTGCCAGCAGCTTAGGATTGGGCTATCTAGCAGATACGCAGTATTTT
TRBJ2-1 | NA | TRBV11-2 | TRBD2 | CASSEGGSGSNQFF | TGTGCCAGCAGCGAGGGTGGTAGCGGGAGTAATCAGTTCTTC
TRBJ2-2 | few | TRBV19 | NA | CASSPSANTGELFF | TGTGCCAGTAGTCCCAGCGCGAACACCGGGGAGCTGTTTTTT
TRBJ1-1 | NA | TRBV19 | NA | CACRSRVDTEAFF | TGTGCCTGCAGATCAAGGGTGGACACTGAAGCTTTCTTT
TRBJ2-1 | NA | TRBV29-1 | NA | CSVIYWPNSYNEQFF | TGCAGCGTAATCTACTGGCCCAACTCCTACAATGAGCAGTTCTTC
TRBJ2-2 | NA | TRBV13 | NA | CASNSWRENTGELFF | TGTGCCAGCAACTCCTGGAGGGAGAACACCGGGGAGCTGTTTTTT
TRBJ1-1 | NA | TRBV9 | NA | CASSATRGDRRDEAFF | TGTGCCAGCAGCGCAACGAGGGGTGACAGAAGAGATGAAGCTTTCTTT
TRBJ1-2 | NA | TRBV29-1 | NA | CSVADGYTF | TGCAGCGTTGCTGATGGCTACACCTTC
TRBJ1-5 | NA | TRBV28 | NA | CASSHRDGDQPQHF | TGTGCCAGCAGCCATCGGGACGGGGATCAGCCCCAGCATTTT
TRBJ2-7 | NA | TRBV27 | NA | CASSLYRARPYEQYF | TGTGCCAGCAGTTTATATCGTGCACGGCCCTACGAGCAGTACTTC
TRBJ2-2 | NA | TRBV11-3 | TRBD2 | CASSTLAGGPRELFF | TGTGCCAGCAGCACACTAGCGGGAGGGCCCAGGGAGCTGTTTTTT
TRBJ2-5 | NA | TRBV5-4 | NA | CASSLEGAGETQYF | TGTGCCAGCAGCTTGGAAGGGGCCGGGGAGACCCAGTACTTC
TRBJ2-7 | few | TRBV4-3 | TRBD2 | CASSQDNRGRSYEQYF | TGCGCCAGCAGCCAAGACAATCGCGGGAGGTCCTACGAGCAGTACTTC
TRBJ2-6 | NA | TRBV7-6 | NA | CASSLARETESSGANVLTF | TGTGCCAGCAGCTTAGCGAGGGAGACAGAGAGCTCTGGGGCCAACGTCCTGACTTTC
TRBJ2-1 | NA | TRBV27 | TRBD1 | CASNPGTGVYNEQFF | TGTGCCAGCAACCCCGGGACAGGGGTCTACAATGAGCAGTTCTTC
TRBJ2-7 | NA | TRBV9 | NA | CASSVDSVGLSYEQYF | TGTGCCAGCAGCGTAGACTCCGTGGGACTGTCCTACGAGCAGTACTTC
TRBJ1-1 | few | TRBV19 | NA | CASSMLVNTEAFF | TGTGCCAGTAGTATGCTGGTGAACACTGAAGCTTTCTTT
TRBJ2-3 | large | TRBV27 | TRBD2 | CASRIGGFNTDTQYF | TGTGCCAGCAGGATCGGGGGGTTTAACACAGATACGCAGTATTTT
TRBJ2-3 | NA | TRBV5-4 | TRBD2 | CASSFKGLAGTDTQYF | TGTGCCAGCAGCTTTAAAGGACTAGCGGGCACAGATACGCAGTATTTT
TRBJ2-7 | NA | TRBV19 | NA | CASSPDAGTGDAYEQYF | TGTGCCAGTAGTCCGGACGCTGGGACCGGGGATGCCTACGAGCAGTACTTC
TRBJ2-6 | once | TRBV25-1 | NA | CASSAGSGANVLTF | TGTGCCAGCAGCGCCGGCTCTGGGGCCAACGTCCTGACTTTC
TRBJ2-7 | NA | TRBV9 | TRBD1 | CASSSRDRTYEQYF | TGTGCCAGCAGCTCTCGGGACAGGACCTACGAGCAGTACTTC
TRBJ2-3 | NA | TRBV4-1 | NA | CASSQAFQSTDTQYF | TGCGCCAGCAGCCAAGCCTTCCAAAGCACAGATACGCAGTATTTT
TRBJ2-7 | NA | TRBV6-5 | TRBD1 | CASSYAQGAYEQYF | TGTGCCAGCAGTTATGCACAGGGGGCCTACGAGCAGTACTTC
TRBJ2-7 | NA | TRBV5-3 | TRBD2 | CASSFGTSGGNEQYF | TGTGCCAGCAGCTTTGGTACTAGCGGTGGAAATGAGCAGTACTTC
TRBJ2-3 | NA | TRBV29-1 | TRBD2 | CSVVRENTDTQYF | TGCAGCGTTGTGCGGGAGAACACAGATACGCAGTATTTT
TRBJ2-1 | NA | TRBV14 | NA | CASSPPYSSYNEQFF | TGTGCCAGCAGCCCCCCCTATAGCTCTTACAATGAGCAGTTCTTC
TRBJ1-1 | NA | TRBV5-1 | NA | CASSLVGGQRGAFF | TGCGCCAGCAGCTTGGTCGGGGGGCAGCGCGGAGCTTTCTTT
TRBJ2-3 | few | TRBV7-6 | TRBD2 | CASSLDLPREGTDTQYF | TGTGCCAGCAGCTTAGATCTTCCGCGGGAGGGCACAGATACGCAGTATTTT
TRBJ2-7 | few | TRBV23-1 | NA | CASSQAWGAYEQYF | TGCGCCAGCAGTCAGGCGTGGGGAGCCTACGAGCAGTACTTC
TRBJ2-7 | NA | TRBV13 | TRBD2 | CASSPATSGYEQYF | TGTGCCAGCAGCCCGGCGACTAGCGGGTACGAGCAGTACTTC
TRBJ2-7 | once | TRBV14 | NA | CASSQRPFYEQYF | TGTGCCAGCAGCCAACGGCCGTTCTACGAGCAGTACTTC
TRBJ2-6 | once | TRBV11-2 | TRBD2 | CASSLDPGGSGANVLTF | TGTGCCAGCAGCTTAGATCCGGGGGGCTCTGGGGCCAACGTCCTGACTTTC
TRBJ2-5 | NA | TRBV7-9 | NA | CASSLEGDGGAETQYF | TGTGCCAGCAGCTTAGAAGGGGACGGGGGTGCAGAGACCCAGTACTTC
TRBJ2-1 | NA | TRBV25-1 | TRBD2 | CATGTSGRYNEQFF | TGTGCCACCGGGACTAGCGGGCGTTACAATGAGCAGTTCTTC
TRBJ1-2 | NA | TRBV25-1 | NA | CASSESWQSHGYTF | TGTGCCAGCAGTGAATCTTGGCAGTCTCATGGCTACACCTTC
TRBJ2-7 | few | TRBV5-1 | NA | CASSLTSGEQYF | TGCGCCAGCAGCTTGACTAGTGGCGAGCAGTACTTC
TRBJ2-5 | once | TRBV27 | NA | CASSLMLRAGETQYF | TGTGCCAGCAGTTTAATGTTAAGGGCCGGGGAGACCCAGTACTTC
TRBJ2-5 | once | TRBV9 | NA | CASSVEGRGFQETQYF | TGTGCCAGCAGCGTAGAAGGCAGGGGTTTCCAAGAGACCCAGTACTTC
TRBJ1-1 | NA | TRBV7-8 | NA | CASSSENTEAFF | TGTGCCAGCAGCTCAGAGAACACTGAAGCTTTCTTT
TRBJ2-1 | NA | TRBV7-8 | NA | CASSSEEWALGYNEQFF | TGTGCCAGCAGTTCCGAGGAGTGGGCCCTAGGGTACAATGAGCAGTTCTTC
TRBJ2-2 | NA | TRBV4-3 | NA | CASSQDSAGTGELFF | TGCGCCAGCAGCCAAGATTCCGCGGGCACCGGGGAGCTGTTTTTT